These 17 T cell receptor beta chains came from one sample sequenced in a study of identical twins. TCRdb re-derived calls from the 5' RACE reads in MiXCR, one entry per CDR3 protein. The sample shows just under 650,000 distinct CDR3 sequences, 7.1% of them seen only once. These same records also appear under a second study, on yellow fever vaccine responses in identical twins.

The sequenced sample consisted of PBMCs. These receptor sequences come from a woman between 18 and 30 years old in good health.

The chain employs TRBV29-1 and TRBJ1-1; 7 nucleotides line up with TRBD1. This CDR3 spans 13 amino acids. CDR1 is SQVTM and CDR2 is ANQGSEA in the germline V gene. V lost 3 bases to trimming and J lost 5 bases; unmatched junction nucleotides: 6. Written as DNA, the CDR3 is TGCAGCGTTGATCAGGGGGGTAAGACTGAAGCTTTCTTT. Translation: CSVDQGGKTEAFF. The entire variable domain, with the rest obtained from reference TRBV29-1 and TRBJ1-1, is as follows: SAVISQKPSRDICQRGTSLTIQCQVDSQVTMMFWYRQQPGQSLTLIATANQGSEATYESGFVIDKFPISRPNLTFSTLTVSNMSPEDSSIYLCSVDQGGKTEAFFGQGTRLTVV.

The V call is TRBV5-5, the J call TRBJ2-1, with 7 bases aligning to TRBD1. CDR3 length: 14 residues. The V gene end was trimmed by 2 bases and the J gene end by 12 bases; junction bases not matched to a gene: 11. The germline CDR1 and CDR2 sequences are SGHKS and YYEKEE (reference sequence). CDR3 DNA: TGTGCCAGCAGCTTTGACCCAGGGGGTAGATGGCAGTTCTTC. It encodes CASSFDPGGRWQFF. Together with reference TRBV5-5 and TRBJ2-1, the CDR3 gives the full variable domain: DAGVTQSPTHLIKTRGQQVTLRCSPISGHKSVSWYQQVLGQGPQFIFQYYEKEERGRGNFPDRFSARQFPNYSSELNVNALLLGDSALYLCASSFDPGGRWQFFGPGTRLTVL.

This chain connects TRBV7-9 to TRBJ2-7; 9 bases fit TRBD2. V trimming: 4 bases; J trimming: 2 bases; junction bases outside the gene matches: 6. Germline V gene data show CDR1 as SEHNR and CDR2 as FQNEAQ (reference sequence). This CDR3 comprises 15 residues. This CDR3 reads CASSSGLAIPYEQYV. CDR3 DNA sequence: TGTGCCAGCAGCTCCGGACTAGCGATCCCCTACGAGCAGTACGTC.

This clonotype was seen a few times. This chain links TRBV2 with TRBJ2-1; 9 nucleotides align to TRBD2. The ends lost 8 bases at V and 6 bases at J; junction bases unmatched: 5. The germline V gene encodes CDR1 SNHLY and CDR2 FYNNEI. The length of the CDR3 is 13 residues. CDR3: CASEGLASNEQFF. Written as DNA, the CDR3 is TGTGCCAGCGAGGGACTAGCCTCCAATGAGCAGTTCTTC.

Many counts were recorded for this clonotype. This sequence joins TRBV10-3 and TRBJ2-5; 11 nucleotides align to TRBD2. Germline V gene lookup returns CDR1 ENHRY and CDR2 SYGVKD. Unmatched junction bases numbered 7, after V lost 10 bases and J lost 3 bases. The CDR3 sequence is 14 residues long. In DNA form, the CDR3 reads TGTGCCACCTCTTCACTAGCGGGGGAAGAGACCCAGTACTTC. As protein: CATSSLAGEETQYF.

This clonotype occurred a few times. The gene calls are TRBV20-1 and TRBJ1-2; tentatively, D is TRBD1 (5 bases). V shed 5 bases and J shed 3 bases, with 19 bases lying between them. This CDR3 has 15 residues. CDR1 is DFQATT and CDR2 is SNEGSKA in the germline V gene (reference sequence). The CDR3 nucleotides read TGCAGTGCTCCCCAGGGACCTCAGGGTGACTATGGCTACACCTTC. It codes for CSAPQGPQGDYGYTF.

This clonotype came up a few times. The chain employs TRBV5-1 and TRBJ2-3, with D unclear. The CDR3 has 13 amino acids. V lost 7 bases to trimming and J lost 8 bases, with 17 bases between them. CDR1 is SGHRS, CDR2 YFSETQ, per germline. CDR3 sequence reads: CASAPGPDGTQYF. Written as DNA, the CDR3 is TGCGCCAGCGCGCCTGGACCGGACGGTACGCAGTATTTT.

This clonotype has ten or more counts. This CDR3 reads CASSTGLPKNTDTQYF. The CDR3 DNA reads as TGTGCCAGCAGCACGGGACTCCCAAAAAACACAGATACGCAGTATTTT. The V and J genes are TRBV7-2 and TRBJ2-3, with D possibly being TRBD2 (6 bases). V dropped 5 bases and J dropped 2 bases, with 17 bases sitting between them. This CDR3 spans 16 amino acids. Germline V lookup: CDR1 SGHTA, CDR2 FQGNSA.

This chain joins TRBV9 and TRBJ2-6; a possible D gene is TRBD2 (6 bases). Trimming stripped 4 bases from V and 4 bases from J, with 12 bases between. CDR1 is SGDLS, CDR2 YYNGEE, per germline. This CDR3 contains 15 residues. The CDR3 sequence is CASSRGGLGANVLTF. CDR3 in DNA: TGTGCCAGCAGCAGGGGAGGACTCGGGGCCAACGTCCTGACTTTC.

This clonotype has a count of ten or more. The V call is TRBV7-2, the J call TRBJ2-2, with 11 positions matching TRBD2. From germline, CDR1 is SGHTA and CDR2 FQGNSA. This CDR3 is 16 amino acids long. J was trimmed by 7 bases and V by 7 bases; bases with no gene match: 11. This chain's CDR3 is CASTRRSGGAVGELFF. DNA of the CDR3: TGTGCCAGCACCCGGCGTAGCGGGGGGGCCGTCGGGGAGCTGTTTTTT.

This clonotype was counted a few times. The chain has TRBV20-1 and TRBJ1-3, with 7 bases identical to TRBD1. The CDR3 runs to 14 residues. CDR1 is DFQATT, CDR2 SNEGSKA, per germline (reference sequence). After removal of 3 bases from V and 0 bases from J, the junction contained 2 bases not matched to a gene. CDR3 bases: TGCAGTGCTAGGACAGGGACCTCTGGAAACACCATATATTTT. It translates to CSARTGTSGNTIYF.

This clonotype was counted between two and nine times. The chain has TRBV15 and TRBJ2-5; D unclear. The CDR3 length is 12 residues. Germline-derived CDR1 and CDR2 are LNHNV and YYDKDF (reference sequence). V was cut by 1 base and J by 5 bases, with 5 bases left in between. CDR3 in DNA: TGTGCCACCAGCAGAGCTGGGGAGACCCAGTACTTC. Protein: CATSRAGETQYF.

This clonotype was seen only a few times. The chain joins TRBV7-2 to TRBJ2-3, with 8 bases lining up with TRBD2. Germline V gene data show CDR1 as SGHTA and CDR2 as FQGNSA. The length of the CDR3 is 14 residues. V dropped 2 bases and J dropped 9; count of bases not matched to a gene: 7. This chain's CDR3 is CASSLPAGETTQYF. The CDR3 DNA is TGTGCCAGCAGCTTACCAGCGGGAGAGACCACGCAGTATTTT.

This clonotype was observed many times. CDR3 loop: CASSRRGAGELFF. Here the CDR3 DNA reads TGCGCCAGCAGCCGAAGGGGCGCCGGGGAGCTGTTTTTT. The gene calls are TRBV5-1 and TRBJ2-2; D may be TRBD1 (5 bases). Germline V lookup: CDR1 SGHRS, CDR2 YFSETQ. Trimming stripped 4 bases from V and 6 bases from J, with 10 bases between. The CDR3 has 13 residues. The full variable domain, its missing parts supplied by reference TRBV5-1 and TRBJ2-2, is KAGVTQTPRYLIKTRGQQVTLSCSPISGHRSVSWYQQTPGQGLQFLFEYFSETQRNKGNFPGRFSGRQFSNSRSEMNVSTLELGDSALYLCASSRRGAGELFFGEGSRLTVL.

This clonotype was detected only a few times. This rearrangement joins TRBV27 to TRBJ2-6; D tentatively reads TRBD1 or TRBD2 (5 bases each). V gave up 0 bases and J gave up 2 bases, with 8 bases separating them. The CDR3 is made up of 16 amino acids. In germline, CDR1 is MNHEY, CDR2 SMNVEV (reference sequence). The CDR3 DNA follows: TGTGCCAGCAGTTTATCTGGGGGACCTGGGGCCAACGTCCTGACTTTC. It encodes CASSLSGGPGANVLTF.

The chain employs TRBV20-1 and TRBJ2-7; 9 bases match TRBD2. The CDR3 loop spans 15 amino acids. Per the germline V gene, CDR1 is DFQATT and CDR2 is SNEGSKA (reference sequence). V shed 2 bases, J shed 4 bases, and the junction held 9 bases outside the gene matches. This chain's CDR3 is CSARSPTSGLYEQYF. In DNA form, the CDR3 reads TGCAGTGCTAGATCCCCGACTAGCGGACTATACGAGCAGTACTTC.

This clonotype was observed at least ten times. The chain links TRBV5-1 to TRBJ2-1, with TRBD2 identical over 7 bases. The CDR3 covers 17 residues. The V gene's germline CDR1 is SGHRS and CDR2 YFSETQ. After removal of 4 bases from V and 0 bases from J, the junction contained 10 bases not matched to a gene. This CDR3 is CASSEFGGGYSYNEQFF. CDR3 DNA: TGCGCCAGCAGCGAGTTCGGCGGGGGTTACTCCTACAATGAGCAGTTCTTC.